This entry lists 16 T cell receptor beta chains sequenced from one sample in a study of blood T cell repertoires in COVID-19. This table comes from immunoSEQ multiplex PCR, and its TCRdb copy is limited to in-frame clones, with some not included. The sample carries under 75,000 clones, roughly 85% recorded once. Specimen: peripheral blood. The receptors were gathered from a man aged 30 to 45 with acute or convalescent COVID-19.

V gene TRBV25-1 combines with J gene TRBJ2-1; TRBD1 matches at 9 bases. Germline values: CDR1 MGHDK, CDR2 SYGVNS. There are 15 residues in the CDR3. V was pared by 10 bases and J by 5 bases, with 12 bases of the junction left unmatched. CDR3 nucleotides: TGTGCCACCACCAGAAAGAGACAGGGGGACAATGAGCAGTTCTTC. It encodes CATTRKRQGDNEQFF.

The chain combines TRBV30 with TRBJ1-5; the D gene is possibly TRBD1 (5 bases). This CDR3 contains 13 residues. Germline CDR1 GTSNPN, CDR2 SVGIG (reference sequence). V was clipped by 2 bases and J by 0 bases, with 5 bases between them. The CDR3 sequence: CAWSTGSNQPQHF. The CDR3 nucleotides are TGTGCCTGGAGTACAGGTAGCAATCAGCCCCAGCATTTT.

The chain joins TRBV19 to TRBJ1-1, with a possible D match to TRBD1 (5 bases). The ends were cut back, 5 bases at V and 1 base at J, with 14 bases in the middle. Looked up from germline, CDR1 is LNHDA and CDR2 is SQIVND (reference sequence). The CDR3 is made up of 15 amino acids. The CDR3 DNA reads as TGTGCCAGTAGTCCCCAGGGAAGAGGGAACACTGAAGCTTTCTTT. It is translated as CASSPQGRGNTEAFF.

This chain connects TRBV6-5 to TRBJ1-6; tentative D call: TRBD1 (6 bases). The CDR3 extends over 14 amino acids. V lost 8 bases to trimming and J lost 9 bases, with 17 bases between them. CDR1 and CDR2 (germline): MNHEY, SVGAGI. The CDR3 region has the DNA TGTGCCAGCGGGGGGGCCGCCTGGGGTTCACCCCTCCACTTT. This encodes CASGGAAWGSPLHF.

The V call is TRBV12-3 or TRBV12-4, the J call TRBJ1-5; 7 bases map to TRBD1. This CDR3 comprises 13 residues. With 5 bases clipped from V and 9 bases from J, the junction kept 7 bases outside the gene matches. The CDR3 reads CASSDRVVGPQHF. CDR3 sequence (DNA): TGTGCCAGCAGTGACAGGGTGGTTGGGCCCCAGCATTTT.

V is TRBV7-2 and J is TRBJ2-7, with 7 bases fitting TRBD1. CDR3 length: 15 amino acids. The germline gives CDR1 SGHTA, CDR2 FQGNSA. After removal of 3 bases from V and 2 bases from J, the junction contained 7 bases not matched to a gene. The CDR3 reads CASSFTGVGTYEQYF. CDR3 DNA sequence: TGTGCCAGCAGCTTCACAGGGGTCGGAACCTACGAGCAGTACTTC. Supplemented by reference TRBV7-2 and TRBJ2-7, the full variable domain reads GAGVSQSPSNKVTEKGKDVELRCDPISGHTALYWYRQSLGQGLEFLIYFQGNSAPDKSGLPSDRFSAERTGGSVSTLTIQRTQQEDSAVYLCASSFTGVGTYEQYFGPGTRLTVT.

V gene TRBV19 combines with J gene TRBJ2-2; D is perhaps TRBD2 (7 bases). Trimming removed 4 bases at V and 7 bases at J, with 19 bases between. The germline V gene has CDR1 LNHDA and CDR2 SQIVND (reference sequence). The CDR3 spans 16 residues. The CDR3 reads CASSKASGGQGGELFF. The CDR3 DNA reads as TGTGCCAGTAGTAAGGCCTCCGGGGGGCAAGGCGGGGAGCTGTTTTTT. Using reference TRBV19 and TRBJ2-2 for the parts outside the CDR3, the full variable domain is DGGITQSPKYLFRKEGQNVTLSCEQNLNHDAMYWYRQDPGQGLRLIYYSQIVNDFQKGDIAEGYSVSREKKESFPLTVTSAQKNPTAFYLCASSKASGGQGGELFFGEGSRLTVL.

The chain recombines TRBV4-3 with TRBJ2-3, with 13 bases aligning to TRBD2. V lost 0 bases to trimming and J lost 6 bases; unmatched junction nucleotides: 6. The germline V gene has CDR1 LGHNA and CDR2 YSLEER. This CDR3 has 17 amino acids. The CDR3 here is CASSQDWTSGSLDTQYF. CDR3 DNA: TGCGCCAGCAGCCAAGATTGGACTAGCGGGAGTCTGGATACGCAGTATTTT.

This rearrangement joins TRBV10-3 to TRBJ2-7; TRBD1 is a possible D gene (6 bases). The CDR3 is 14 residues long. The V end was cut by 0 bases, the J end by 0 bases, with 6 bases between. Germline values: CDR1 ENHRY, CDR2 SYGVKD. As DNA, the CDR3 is TGTGCCATCAGTGAGTCGACAGGCTCCTACGAGCAGTACTTC. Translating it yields CAISESTGSYEQYF.

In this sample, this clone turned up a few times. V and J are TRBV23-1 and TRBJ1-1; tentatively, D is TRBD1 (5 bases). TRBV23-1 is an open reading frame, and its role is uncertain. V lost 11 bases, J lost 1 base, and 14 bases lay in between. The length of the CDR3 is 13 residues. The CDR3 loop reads CAPKGRANTEAFF. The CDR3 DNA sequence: TGCGCCCCCAAGGGCAGGGCGAACACTGAAGCTTTCTTT.

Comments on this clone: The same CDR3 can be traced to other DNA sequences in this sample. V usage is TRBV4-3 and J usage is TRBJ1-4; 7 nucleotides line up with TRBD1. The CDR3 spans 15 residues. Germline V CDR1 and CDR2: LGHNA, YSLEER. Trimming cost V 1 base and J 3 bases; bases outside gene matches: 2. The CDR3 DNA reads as TGCGCCAGCAGCCAAGGGGACAGAGCTAATGAAAAACTGTTTTTT. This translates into CASSQGDRANEKLFF.

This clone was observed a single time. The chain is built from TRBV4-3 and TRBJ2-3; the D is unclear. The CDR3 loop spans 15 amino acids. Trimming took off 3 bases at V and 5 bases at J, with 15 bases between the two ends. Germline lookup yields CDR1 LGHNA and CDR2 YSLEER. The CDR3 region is CASSHSFTGRDTQYF. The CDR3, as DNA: TGCGCCAGCAGCCACTCGTTCACTGGTAGAGATACGCAGTATTTT.

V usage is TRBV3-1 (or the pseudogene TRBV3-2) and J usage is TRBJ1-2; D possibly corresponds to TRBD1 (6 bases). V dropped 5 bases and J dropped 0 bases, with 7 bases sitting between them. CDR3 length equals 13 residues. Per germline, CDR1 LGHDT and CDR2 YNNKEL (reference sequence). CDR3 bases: TGTGCCAGCAGCAGGACAGCTAACTATGGCTACACCTTC. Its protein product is CASSRTANYGYTF.

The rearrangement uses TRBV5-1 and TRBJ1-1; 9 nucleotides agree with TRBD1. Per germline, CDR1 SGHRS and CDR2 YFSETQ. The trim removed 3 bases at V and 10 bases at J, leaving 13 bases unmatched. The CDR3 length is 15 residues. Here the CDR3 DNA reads TGCGCCAGCAGCTACGAACAGGGGGCCTCCCGCAGAGCTTTCTTT. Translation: CASSYEQGASRRAFF.

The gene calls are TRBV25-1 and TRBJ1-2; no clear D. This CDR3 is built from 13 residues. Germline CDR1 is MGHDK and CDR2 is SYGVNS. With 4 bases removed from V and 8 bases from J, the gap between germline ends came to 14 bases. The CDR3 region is CASSANEGGGYTF. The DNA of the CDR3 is TGTGCCAGCAGTGCGAACGAGGGAGGGGGCTACACCTTC.

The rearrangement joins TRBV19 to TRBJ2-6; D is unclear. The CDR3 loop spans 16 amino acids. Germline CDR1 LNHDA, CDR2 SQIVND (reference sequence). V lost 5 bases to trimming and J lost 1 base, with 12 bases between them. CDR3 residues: CASSLTEVSGANVLTF. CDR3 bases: TGTGCCAGTAGTCTGACTGAGGTATCTGGGGCCAACGTCCTGACTTTC.